The sequence of this T cell receptor (beta chain) was determined in a study of regulatory T cells in long-lasting Graves disease. There are many counts of this clonotype. According to the study, TCR beta libraries were built with iRepertoire HTBI primers and CDR3-region Arm-PCR. TCRdb reprocessed the multiplex PCR reads via MiXCR and lists one record per CDR3 protein. The sample lists 350,000 to 500,000 distinct CDR3 sequences, over 20% occurring once. Time point defined: persistent/refractory GD, antithyroid drugs over 5 years with positive TRAb. After RNA was extracted from PBMCs, the TCR library was made from it. The CDR3 is 14 residues long. Germline V gene data show CDR1 as SGHRS and CDR2 as YFSETQ. The junction had 7 bases not matched to a gene; V was cut back by 5 bases and J by 3 bases.

This receptor was taken from a female donor with Graves disease. The starting material was peripheral blood mononuclear cells (PBMCs), obtained when the disease was refractory, from a patient treated with antithyroid drugs. The J gene is TRBJ2-7, the V gene TRBV5-1, with 8 bases identical to TRBD1. CDR3 nucleotides: TGCGCCAGCAGTCTCGGGACAGGAAACTACGAGCAGTACTTC. It specifies CASSLGTGNYEQYF.